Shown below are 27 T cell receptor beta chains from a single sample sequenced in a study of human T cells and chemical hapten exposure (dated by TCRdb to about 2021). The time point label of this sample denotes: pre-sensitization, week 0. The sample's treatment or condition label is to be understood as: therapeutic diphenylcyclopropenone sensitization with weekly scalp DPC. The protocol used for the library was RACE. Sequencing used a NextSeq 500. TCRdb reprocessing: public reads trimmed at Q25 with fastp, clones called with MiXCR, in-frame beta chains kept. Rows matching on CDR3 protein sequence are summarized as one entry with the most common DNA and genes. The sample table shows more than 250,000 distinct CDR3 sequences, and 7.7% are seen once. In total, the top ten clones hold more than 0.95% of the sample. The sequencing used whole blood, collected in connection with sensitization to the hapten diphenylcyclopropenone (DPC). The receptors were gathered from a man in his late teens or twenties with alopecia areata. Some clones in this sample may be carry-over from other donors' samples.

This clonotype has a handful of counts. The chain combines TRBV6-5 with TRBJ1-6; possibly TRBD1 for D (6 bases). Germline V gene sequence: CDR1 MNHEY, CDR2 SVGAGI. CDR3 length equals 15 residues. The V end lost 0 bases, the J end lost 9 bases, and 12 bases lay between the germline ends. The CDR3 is CASSYSKGEGSPLHF. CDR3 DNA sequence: TGTGCCAGCAGTTACTCGAAGGGGGAAGGTTCACCCCTCCACTTT.

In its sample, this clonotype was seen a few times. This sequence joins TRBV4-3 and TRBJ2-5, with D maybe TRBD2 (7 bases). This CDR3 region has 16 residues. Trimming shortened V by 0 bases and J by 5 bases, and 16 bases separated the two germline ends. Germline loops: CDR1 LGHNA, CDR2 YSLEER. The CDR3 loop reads CASSQDPRGPQETQYF. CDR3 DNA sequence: TGCGCCAGCAGCCAAGATCCGCGGGGGCCTCAGGAGACCCAGTACTTC.

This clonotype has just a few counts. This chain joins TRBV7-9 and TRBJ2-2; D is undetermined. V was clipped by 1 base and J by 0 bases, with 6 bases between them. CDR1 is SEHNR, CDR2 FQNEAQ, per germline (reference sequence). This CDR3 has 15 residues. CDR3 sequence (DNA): TGTGCCAGCAGCTTAGAGCCGACGAACACCGGGGAGCTGTTTTTT. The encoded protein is CASSLEPTNTGELFF. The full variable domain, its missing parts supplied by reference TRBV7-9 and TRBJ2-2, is DTGVSQNPRHKITKRGQNVTFRCDPISEHNRLYWYRQTLGQGPEFLTYFQNEAQLEKSRLLSDRFSAERPKGSFSTLEIQRTEQGDSAMYLCASSLEPTNTGELFFGEGSRLTVL.

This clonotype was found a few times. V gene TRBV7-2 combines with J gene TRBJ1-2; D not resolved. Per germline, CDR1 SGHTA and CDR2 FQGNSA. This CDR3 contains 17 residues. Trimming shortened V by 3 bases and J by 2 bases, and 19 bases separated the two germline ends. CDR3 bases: TGTGCCAGCAGCTTTGGCTCCCGATCTCACTTGAACTATGGCTACACCTTC. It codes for CASSFGSRSHLNYGYTF.

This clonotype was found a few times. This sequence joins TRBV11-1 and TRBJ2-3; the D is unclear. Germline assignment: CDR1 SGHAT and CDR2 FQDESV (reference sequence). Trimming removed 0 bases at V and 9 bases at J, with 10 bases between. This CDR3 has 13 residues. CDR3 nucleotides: TGTGCCAGCAGCTTAGCTGCTTCCGTCACGCAGTATTTT. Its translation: CASSLAASVTQYF.

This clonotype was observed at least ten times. The CDR3 loop reads CASSQVSGTGFYGYTF. In DNA form, the CDR3 reads TGCGCCAGCAGCCAAGTCTCCGGGACAGGGTTTTATGGCTACACCTTC. This sequence joins TRBV4-3 and TRBJ1-2; 9 bases fit TRBD1. The CDR3 covers 16 residues. With 1 base clipped from V and 5 bases from J, the junction kept 8 bases outside the gene matches. Germline V gene sequence: CDR1 LGHNA, CDR2 YSLEER.

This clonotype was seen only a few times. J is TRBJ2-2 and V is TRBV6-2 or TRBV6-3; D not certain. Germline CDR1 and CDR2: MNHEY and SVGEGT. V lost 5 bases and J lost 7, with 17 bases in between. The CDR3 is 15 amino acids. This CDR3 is CASSTKAVGIGELFF. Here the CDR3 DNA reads TGTGCCAGCAGTACCAAGGCGGTTGGGATCGGGGAGCTGTTTTTT.

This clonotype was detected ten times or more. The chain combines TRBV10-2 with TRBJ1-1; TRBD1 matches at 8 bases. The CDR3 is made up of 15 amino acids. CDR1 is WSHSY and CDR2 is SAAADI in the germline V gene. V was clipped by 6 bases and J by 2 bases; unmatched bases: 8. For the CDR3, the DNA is TGCGCCAGCAGGGCCGACAGGGGACTTAACACTGAAGCTTTCTTT. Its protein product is CASRADRGLNTEAFF.

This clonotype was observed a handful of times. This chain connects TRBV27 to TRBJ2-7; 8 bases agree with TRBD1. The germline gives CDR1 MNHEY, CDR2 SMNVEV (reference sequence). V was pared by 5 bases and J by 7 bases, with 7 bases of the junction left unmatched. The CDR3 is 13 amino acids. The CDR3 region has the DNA TGTGCCAGCAGTGCAGGGACAGGATGGGAGCAGTACGTC. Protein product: CASSAGTGWEQYV.

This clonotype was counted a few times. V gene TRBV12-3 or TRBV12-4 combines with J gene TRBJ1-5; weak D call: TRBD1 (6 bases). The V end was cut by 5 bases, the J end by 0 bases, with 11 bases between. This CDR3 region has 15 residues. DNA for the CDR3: TGTGCCAGCAGTCCTCAGACAGGTAGCAATCAGCCCCAGCATTTT. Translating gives CASSPQTGSNQPQHF.

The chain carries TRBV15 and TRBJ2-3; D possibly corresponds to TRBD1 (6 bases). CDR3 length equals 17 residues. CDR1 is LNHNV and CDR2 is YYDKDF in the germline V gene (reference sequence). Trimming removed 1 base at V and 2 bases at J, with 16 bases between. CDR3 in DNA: TGTGCCACCAGCAGAGCGGGACACGAAGTTCTCACAGATACGCAGTATTTT. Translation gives CATSRAGHEVLTDTQYF.

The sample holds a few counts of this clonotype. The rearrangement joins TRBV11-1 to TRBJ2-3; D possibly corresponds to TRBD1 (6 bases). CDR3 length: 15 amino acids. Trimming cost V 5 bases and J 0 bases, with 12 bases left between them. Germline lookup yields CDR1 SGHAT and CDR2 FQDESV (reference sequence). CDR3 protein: CASSQRTASTDTQYF. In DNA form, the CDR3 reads TGTGCCAGCAGCCAAAGGACAGCTAGCACAGATACGCAGTATTTT.

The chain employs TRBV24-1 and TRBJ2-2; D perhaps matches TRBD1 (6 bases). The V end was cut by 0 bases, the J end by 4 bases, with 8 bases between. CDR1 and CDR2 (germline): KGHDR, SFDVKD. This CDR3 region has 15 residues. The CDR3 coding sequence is TGTGCCACCAGTGATTTGACAGGGACCACCGGGGAGCTGTTTTTT. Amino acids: CATSDLTGTTGELFF.

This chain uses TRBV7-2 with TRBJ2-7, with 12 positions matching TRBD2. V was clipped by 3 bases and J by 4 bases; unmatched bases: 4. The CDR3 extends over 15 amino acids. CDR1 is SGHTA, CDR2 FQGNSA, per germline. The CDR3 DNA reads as TGTGCCAGCAGCTTGACTAGCGGGGGTATTTACGAGCAGTACGTC. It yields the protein CASSLTSGGIYEQYV.

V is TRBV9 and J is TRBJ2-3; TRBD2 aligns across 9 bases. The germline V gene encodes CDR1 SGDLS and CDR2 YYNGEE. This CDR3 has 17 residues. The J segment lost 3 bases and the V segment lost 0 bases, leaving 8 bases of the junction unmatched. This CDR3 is CASSVASAGGPTDTQYF. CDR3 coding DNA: TGTGCCAGCAGCGTAGCTTCGGCGGGGGGGCCAACAGATACGCAGTATTTT.

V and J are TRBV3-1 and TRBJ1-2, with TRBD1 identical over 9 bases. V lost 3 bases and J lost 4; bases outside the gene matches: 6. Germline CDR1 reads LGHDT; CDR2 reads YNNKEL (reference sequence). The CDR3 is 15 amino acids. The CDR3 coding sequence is TGTGCCAGCAGCCAGGGACAGGGCATTGGCTATGGCTACACCTTC. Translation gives CASSQGQGIGYGYTF.

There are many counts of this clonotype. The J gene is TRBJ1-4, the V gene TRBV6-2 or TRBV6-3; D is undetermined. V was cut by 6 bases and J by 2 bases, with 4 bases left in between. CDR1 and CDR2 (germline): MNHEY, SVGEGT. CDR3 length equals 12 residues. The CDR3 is CASSRTNEKLFF. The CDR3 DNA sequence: TGTGCCAGCAGCAGGACTAATGAAAAACTGTTTTTT.

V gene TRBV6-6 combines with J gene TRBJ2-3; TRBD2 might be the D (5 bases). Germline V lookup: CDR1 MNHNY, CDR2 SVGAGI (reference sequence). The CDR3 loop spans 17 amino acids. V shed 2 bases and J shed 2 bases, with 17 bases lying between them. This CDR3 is CASSYGRRRIHTDTQYF. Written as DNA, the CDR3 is TGTGCCAGCAGTTACGGACGGCGGAGGATCCACACAGATACGCAGTATTTT.

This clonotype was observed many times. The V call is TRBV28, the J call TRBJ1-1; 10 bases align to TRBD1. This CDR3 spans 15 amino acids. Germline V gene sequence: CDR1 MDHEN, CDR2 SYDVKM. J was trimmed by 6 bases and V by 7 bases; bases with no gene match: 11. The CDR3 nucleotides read TGTGCCAGCACCTTAACGGGACAGGGGATGGCTGAAGCTTTCTTT. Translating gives CASTLTGQGMAEAFF.

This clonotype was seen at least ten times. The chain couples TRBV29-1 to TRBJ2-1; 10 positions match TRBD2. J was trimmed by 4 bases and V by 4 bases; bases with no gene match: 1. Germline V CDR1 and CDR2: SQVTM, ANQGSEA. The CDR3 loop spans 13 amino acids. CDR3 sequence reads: CSVASGGYNEQFF. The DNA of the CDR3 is TGCAGCGTTGCTAGCGGGGGATACAATGAGCAGTTCTTC.

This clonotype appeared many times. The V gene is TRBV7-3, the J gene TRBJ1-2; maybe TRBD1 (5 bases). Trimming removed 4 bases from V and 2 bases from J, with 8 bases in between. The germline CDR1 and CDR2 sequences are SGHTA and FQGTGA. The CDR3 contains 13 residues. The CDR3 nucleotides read TGTGCCAGCAGCTGGGGGGACAACTATGGCTACACCTTC. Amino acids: CASSWGDNYGYTF.

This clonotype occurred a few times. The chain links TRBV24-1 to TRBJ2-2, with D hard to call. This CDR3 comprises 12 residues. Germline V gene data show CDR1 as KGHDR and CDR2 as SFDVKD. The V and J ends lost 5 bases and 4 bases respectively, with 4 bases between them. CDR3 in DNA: TGTGCCACCAGTGTGTCCACCGGGGAGCTGTTTTTT. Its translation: CATSVSTGELFF.

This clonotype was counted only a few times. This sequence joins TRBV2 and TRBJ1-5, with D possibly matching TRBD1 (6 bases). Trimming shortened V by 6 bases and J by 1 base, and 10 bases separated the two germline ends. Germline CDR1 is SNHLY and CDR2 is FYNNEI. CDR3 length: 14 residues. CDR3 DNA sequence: TGTGCCAGCAGCGGGACAAGAAGCAATCAGCCCCAGCATTTT. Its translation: CASSGTRSNQPQHF.

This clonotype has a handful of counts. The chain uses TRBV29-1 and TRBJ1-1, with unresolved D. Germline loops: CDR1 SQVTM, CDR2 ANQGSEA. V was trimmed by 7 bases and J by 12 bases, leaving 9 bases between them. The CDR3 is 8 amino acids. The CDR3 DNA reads TGCAGCGCCGGTAAGACTTTCTTT. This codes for CSAGKTFF.

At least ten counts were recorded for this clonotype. CDR3 sequence: CASSSRGALGQFF. Written as DNA, the CDR3 is TGTGCCAGCAGCTCCAGGGGAGCCTTAGGGCAGTTCTTC. The chain has TRBV7-8 and TRBJ2-1; D is perhaps TRBD1 (6 bases). V was shortened by 4 bases and J by 12 bases, with 16 bases between the two germline ends. This CDR3 is built from 13 residues. The germline gives CDR1 SGHVS, CDR2 FQNEAQ.

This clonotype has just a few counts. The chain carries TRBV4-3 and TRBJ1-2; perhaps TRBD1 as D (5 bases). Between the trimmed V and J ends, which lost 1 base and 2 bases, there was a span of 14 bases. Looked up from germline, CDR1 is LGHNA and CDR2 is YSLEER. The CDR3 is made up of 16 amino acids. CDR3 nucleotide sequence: TGCGCCAGCAGCCAAGCCGGGACTGATGGAAACTATGGCTACACCTTC. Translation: CASSQAGTDGNYGYTF.

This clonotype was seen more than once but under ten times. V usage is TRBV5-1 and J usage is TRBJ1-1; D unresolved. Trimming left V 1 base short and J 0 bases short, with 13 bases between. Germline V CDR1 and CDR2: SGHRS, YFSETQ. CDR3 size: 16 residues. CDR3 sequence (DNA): TGCGCCAGCAGCTTGAATCGGTGGCACCTGAACACTGAAGCTTTCTTT. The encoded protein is CASSLNRWHLNTEAFF.